This is a list of T cell receptor beta chains from one sample in a study of OX40 agonist ivuxolimab in advanced cancers. The data were produced by immunoSEQ multiplex PCR, yet TCRdb's version contains in-frame clones alone and is incomplete. Here the sample spans about 53,000 clones, 82% being singletons. The material sequenced was CD4+ or CD8+ T cells sorted from blood, taken in a trial of the OX40 agonist ivuxolimab. These TCRs come from an adult with an advanced solid tumor such as melanoma, head and neck, liver or kidney cancer. The conserved cysteine and the conserved F or W are not part of the CDR3 here. Each record gives: V gene, CDR3 protein.

TRBV5-5,ASSLPGSHEQY
TRBV7-2,ASKGGGFRTPLH
TRBV10-3,AISEGQGNEQY
TRBV10-3,AISASDQPQH
TRBV29-1,SVGGGRPPVDTQY
TRBV10-2,ASSADRGNSPLH
TRBV12-1,ASSSHSSGKITQETQY
TRBV7-9,ASSLDQTTEAF
TRBV5-6,ASSLAIGGPDTQY
TRBV5-1,ASSPERERFYNEQF
TRBV7-3,ASSLTGGDTEAF
TRBV5-5,ASSLVEREPGGYT
TRBV30,AWGQGMMTSGGGETQY
TRBV18,ASSPRWSGGGSGNTIY
TRBV6-5,ASSYRVATNEKLF
TRBV4-1,ASSQVTSGIDTQY
TRBV6-1,ASNRGGFQPQH
TRBV29-1,SAVKGTYLRTDTQY
TRBV4-1,ASSQEPRGFSYNEQF
TRBV5-1,ASSLQGTMY
TRBV5-4,ASSQEQGPVEKLF
TRBV29-1,SVPGLASRNEQF
TRBV29-1,SVEGQHQNIQY
TRBV7-2,ASSTDSWKNIQY
TRBV5-1,ASSLDRMNTEAF
TRBV19,ASSRTDYNSPLH
TRBV14,ASSQDGLARREQY
TRBV10-3,AISESPVGGAGGYT